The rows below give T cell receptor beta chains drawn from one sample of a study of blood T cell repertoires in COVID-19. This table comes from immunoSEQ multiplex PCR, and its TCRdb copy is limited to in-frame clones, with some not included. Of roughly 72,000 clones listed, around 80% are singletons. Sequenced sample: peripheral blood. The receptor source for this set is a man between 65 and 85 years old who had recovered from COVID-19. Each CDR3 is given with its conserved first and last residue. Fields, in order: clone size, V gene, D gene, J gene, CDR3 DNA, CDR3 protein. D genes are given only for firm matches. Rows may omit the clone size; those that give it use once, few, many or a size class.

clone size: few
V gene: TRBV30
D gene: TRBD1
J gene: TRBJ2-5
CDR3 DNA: TGTGCCTGTGGAAACAGGGGTCGCGAGACCCAGTACTTC
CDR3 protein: CACGNRGRETQYF

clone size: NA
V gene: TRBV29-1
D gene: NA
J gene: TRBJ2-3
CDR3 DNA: TGCAGCGTTCGACAGCAGTATGGCACAGATACGCAGTATTTT
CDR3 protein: CSVRQQYGTDTQYF

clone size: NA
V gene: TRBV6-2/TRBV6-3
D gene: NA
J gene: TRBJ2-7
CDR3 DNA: TGTGCCAGCAGTTACCTGGTAGGGGCCACCGGCGAGCAGTACTTC
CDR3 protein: CASSYLVGATGEQYF

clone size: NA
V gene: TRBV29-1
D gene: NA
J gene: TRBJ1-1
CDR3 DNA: TGCAGCGTATCTCAGGGGAGAATCACTGAAGCTTTCTTT
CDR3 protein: CSVSQGRITEAFF

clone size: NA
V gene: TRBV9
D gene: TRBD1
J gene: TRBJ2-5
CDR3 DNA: TGTGCCAGCAGCAAACAAGGGGGCTATGAGACCCAGTACTTC
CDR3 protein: CASSKQGGYETQYF

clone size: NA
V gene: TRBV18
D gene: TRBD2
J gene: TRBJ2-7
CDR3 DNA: TGTGCCAGCTCACTTAGTAATGCGGGGGGAGGCGAGCAGTACTTC
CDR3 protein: CASSLSNAGGGEQYF

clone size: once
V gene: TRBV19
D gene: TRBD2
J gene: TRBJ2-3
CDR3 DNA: TGTGCCAGTACCCTTAAGGGGAGCGGGGGGGGCACAGATACGCAGTATTTT
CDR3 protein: CASTLKGSGGGTDTQYF

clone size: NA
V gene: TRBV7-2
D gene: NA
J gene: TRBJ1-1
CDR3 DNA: TGTGCCAGCAGCCCAGGTCCGGACACTGAAGCTTTCTTT
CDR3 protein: CASSPGPDTEAFF

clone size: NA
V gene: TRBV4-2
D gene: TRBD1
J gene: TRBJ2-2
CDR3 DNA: TGTGCCAGCAGCCAGGCTGACAGGGGAGCCGGGGAGCTGTTTTTT
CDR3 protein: CASSQADRGAGELFF

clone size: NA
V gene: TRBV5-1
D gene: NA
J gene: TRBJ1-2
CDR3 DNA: TGCGCCAGCAGCTTGGGGTTGCGCCAGGGTGGCTACACCTTC
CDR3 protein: CASSLGLRQGGYTF

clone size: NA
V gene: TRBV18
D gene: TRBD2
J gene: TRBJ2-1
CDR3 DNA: TGTGCCAGCTCTCTACCCGGGACTAGCGCGTACAATGAGCAGTTCTTC
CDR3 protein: CASSLPGTSAYNEQFF

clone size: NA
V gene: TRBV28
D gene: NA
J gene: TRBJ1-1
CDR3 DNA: TGTGCCACCACCCAGGTCCTCAACACTGAAGCTTTCTTT
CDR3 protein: CATTQVLNTEAFF

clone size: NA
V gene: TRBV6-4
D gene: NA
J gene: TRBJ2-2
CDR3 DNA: TGTGCCAGCAGTGAGTTCTTCACCGGGGAGCTGTTTTTT
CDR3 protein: CASSEFFTGELFF

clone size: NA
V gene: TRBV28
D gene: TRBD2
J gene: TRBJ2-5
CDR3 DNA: TGTGCCAGCAGTTTACCCCAGACTAGCGGGTACCAAGAGACCCAGTACTTC
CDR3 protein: CASSLPQTSGYQETQYF

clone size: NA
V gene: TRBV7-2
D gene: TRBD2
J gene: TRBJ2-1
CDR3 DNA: TGTGCCAGCAGTAGTAGCGGGGGGAACTACAATGAGCAGTTCTTC
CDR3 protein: CASSSSGGNYNEQFF

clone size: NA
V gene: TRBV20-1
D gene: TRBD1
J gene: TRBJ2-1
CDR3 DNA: TGCAGTGCTAGTTCCGGGACAGGGGGCTACAATGAGCAGTTCTTC
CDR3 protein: CSASSGTGGYNEQFF

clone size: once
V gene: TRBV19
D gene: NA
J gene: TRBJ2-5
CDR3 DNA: TGTGCCAGTAGTACACAGGGAACCCAAGAGACCCAGTACTTC
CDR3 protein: CASSTQGTQETQYF

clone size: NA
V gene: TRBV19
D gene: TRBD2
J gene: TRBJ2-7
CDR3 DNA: TGTGCCAGTAGCCCAGGACTAGCGGACTTCTACGAGCAGTACTTC
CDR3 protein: CASSPGLADFYEQYF

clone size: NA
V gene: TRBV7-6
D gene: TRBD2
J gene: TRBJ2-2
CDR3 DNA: TGTGCCAGCAGCTCAACTAGCGGACGGTTAGGCACCGGGGAGCTGTTTTTT
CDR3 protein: CASSSTSGRLGTGELFF

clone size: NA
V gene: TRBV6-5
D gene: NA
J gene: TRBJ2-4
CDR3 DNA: TGTGCCAGCAGAGAGGGAGTAGGAAGGAACATTCAGTACTTC
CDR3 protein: CASREGVGRNIQYF

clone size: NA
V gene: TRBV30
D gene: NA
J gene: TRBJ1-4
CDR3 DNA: TGTGCCTGGAGTGTCAACAAAGACCCCACGGTAGGAGGACTGTTTTTT
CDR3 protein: CAWSVNKDPTVGGLFF

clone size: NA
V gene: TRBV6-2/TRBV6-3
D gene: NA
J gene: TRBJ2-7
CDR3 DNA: TGTGCCAGCAGTTACCTCACAGGGACCTACGAGCAGTACTTC
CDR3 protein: CASSYLTGTYEQYF

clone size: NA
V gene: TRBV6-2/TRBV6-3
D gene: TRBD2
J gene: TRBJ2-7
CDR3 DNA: TGTGCCAGCAGTTACCTAGCGGGAGTGGGAGGCGAGCAGTACTTC
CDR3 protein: CASSYLAGVGGEQYF

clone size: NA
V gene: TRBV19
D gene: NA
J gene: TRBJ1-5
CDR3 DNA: TGTGCCAGTAGTTGGAGTAGCAATCAGCCCCAGCATTTT
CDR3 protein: CASSWSSNQPQHF

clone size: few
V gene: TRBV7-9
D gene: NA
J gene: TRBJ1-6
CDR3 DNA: TGTGCCAGCAGCTTATCTCGGGGTGGCTCCTATAATTCACCCCTCCACTTT
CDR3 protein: CASSLSRGGSYNSPLHF

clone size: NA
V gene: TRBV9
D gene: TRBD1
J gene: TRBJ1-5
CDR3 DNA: TGTGCCAGCAGCCCCGGGACAGGGGGCGCGGGGCAGCCCCAGCATTTT
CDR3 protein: CASSPGTGGAGQPQHF

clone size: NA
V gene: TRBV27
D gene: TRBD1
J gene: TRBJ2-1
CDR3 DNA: TGTGCCAGCAGTCCAGCCGGGACAGGGGGCCGGGATGAGCAGTTCTTC
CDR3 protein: CASSPAGTGGRDEQFF

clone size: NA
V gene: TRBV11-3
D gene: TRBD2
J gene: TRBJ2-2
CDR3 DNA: TGTGCCAGCTTATTCAGCGGGACGAACACCGGGGAGCTGTTTTTT
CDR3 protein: CASLFSGTNTGELFF

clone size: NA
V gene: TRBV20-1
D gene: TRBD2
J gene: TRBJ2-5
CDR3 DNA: TGCAGTGCTAGTGCCCCCGGGACTAGCGGGGGGGAGACCCAGTACTTC
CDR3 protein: CSASAPGTSGGETQYF

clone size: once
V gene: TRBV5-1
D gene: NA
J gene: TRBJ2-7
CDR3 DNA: TGCGCCAGCAGCTGGAACCCCGACAGGTCCTACGAGCAGTACTTC
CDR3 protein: CASSWNPDRSYEQYF

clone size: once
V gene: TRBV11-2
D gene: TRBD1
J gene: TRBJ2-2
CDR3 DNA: TGTGCCAGCAGCTTTAACAGGGGGGAGAACACCGGGGAGCTGTTTTTT
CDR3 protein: CASSFNRGENTGELFF

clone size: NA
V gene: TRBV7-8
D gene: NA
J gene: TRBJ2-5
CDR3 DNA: TGTGCCAGCAGCTCCGGGTGGACCCAGTACTTC
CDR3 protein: CASSSGWTQYF

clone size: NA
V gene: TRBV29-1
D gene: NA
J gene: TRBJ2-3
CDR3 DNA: TGCAGCTTGGGGCGGGATAGCACAGATACGCAGTATTTT
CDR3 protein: CSLGRDSTDTQYF

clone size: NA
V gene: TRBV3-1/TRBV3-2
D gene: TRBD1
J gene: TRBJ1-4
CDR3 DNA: TGTGCCAGCAGCCGAACCGGGACAGGGAATGAAAAACTGTTTTTT
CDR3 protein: CASSRTGTGNEKLFF

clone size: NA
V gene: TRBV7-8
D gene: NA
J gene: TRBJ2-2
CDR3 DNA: TGTGCCGGTGGGAGTTCTGCGGGGAACACCGGGGAGCTGTTTTTT
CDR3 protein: CAGGSSAGNTGELFF

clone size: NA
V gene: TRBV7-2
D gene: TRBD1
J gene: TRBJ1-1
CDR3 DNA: TGTGCCAGCAGCTCACAGGGGAGGAACACTGAAGCTTTCTTT
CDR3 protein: CASSSQGRNTEAFF

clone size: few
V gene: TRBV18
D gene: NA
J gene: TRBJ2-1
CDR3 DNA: TGTGCCAGCTCACCGGCAGGGCGCTCCTACAATGAGCAGTTCTTC
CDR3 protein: CASSPAGRSYNEQFF

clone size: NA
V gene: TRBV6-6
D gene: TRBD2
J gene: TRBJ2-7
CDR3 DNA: TGTGCCAGCAGTCTGACTAGCGGATCATATTACGAGCAGTACTTC
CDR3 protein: CASSLTSGSYYEQYF

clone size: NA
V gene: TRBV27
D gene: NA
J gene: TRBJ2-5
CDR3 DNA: TGTGCCAGCAATCCCCTCGGTCAAGAGACCCAGTACTTC
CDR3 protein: CASNPLGQETQYF

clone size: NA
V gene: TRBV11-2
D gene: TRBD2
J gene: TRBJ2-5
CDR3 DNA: TGTGCCAGCAGCTTAGATTGGGCAGCGGGGGTTGTGATGGAGACCCAGTACTTC
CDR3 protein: CASSLDWAAGVVMETQYF

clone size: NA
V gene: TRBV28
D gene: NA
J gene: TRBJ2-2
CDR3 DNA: TGTGCCAGCAGTACGACTAGCACCGGGGAGCTGTTTTTT
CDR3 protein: CASSTTSTGELFF

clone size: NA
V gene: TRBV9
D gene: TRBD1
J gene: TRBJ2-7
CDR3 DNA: TGTGCCAGCAGCGTAGACGACAGGGGGGAGCAGTACTTC
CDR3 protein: CASSVDDRGEQYF

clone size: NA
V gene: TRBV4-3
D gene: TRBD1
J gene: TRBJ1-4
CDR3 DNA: TGCGCCAGCAGCCAAGAAATCGGACAGGATAGTGAAAAACTGTTTTTT
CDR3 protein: CASSQEIGQDSEKLFF

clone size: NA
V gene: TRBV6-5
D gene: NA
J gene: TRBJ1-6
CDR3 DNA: TGTGCCAGCAGTTCCTATCGGGGGAATTCACCCCTCCACTTT
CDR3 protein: CASSSYRGNSPLHF

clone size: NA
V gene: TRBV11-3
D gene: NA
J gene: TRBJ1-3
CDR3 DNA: TGTGCCAGCAGCTTAGTGAGCTCTGGAAACACCATATATTTT
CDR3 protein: CASSLVSSGNTIYF

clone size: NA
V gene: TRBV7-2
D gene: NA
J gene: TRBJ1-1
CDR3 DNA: TGTGCCAGCAGCTTCCAGGGTGACACTGAAGCTTTCTTT
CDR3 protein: CASSFQGDTEAFF

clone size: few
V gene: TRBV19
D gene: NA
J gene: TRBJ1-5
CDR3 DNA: TGTGCCAGTAGTATTAGGGACACCGATCAGCCCCAGCATTTT
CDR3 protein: CASSIRDTDQPQHF

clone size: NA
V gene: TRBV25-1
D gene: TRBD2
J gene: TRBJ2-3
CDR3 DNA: TGTGCCAGTAGCGGGAGATACATAGATACGCAGTATTTT
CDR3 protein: CASSGRYIDTQYF

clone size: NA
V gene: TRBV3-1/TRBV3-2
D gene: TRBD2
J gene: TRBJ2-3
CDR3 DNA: TGTGCCAGCAGCCTTGGCGGGGGATACACAGATACGCAGTATTTT
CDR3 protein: CASSLGGGYTDTQYF

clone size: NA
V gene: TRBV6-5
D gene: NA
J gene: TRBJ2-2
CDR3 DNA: TGTGCCGGTGGACAATTGAACACCGGGGAGCTGTTTTTT
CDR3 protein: CAGGQLNTGELFF

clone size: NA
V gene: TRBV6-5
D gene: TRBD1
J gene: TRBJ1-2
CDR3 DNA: TGTGCCAGCAGACCCCGGACAGGGGTTGGCTATGGCTACACCTTC
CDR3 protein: CASRPRTGVGYGYTF

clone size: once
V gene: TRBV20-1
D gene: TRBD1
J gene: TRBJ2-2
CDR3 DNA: TGCAGTGCTAGTAAACAGGGGGACGGGGAGCTGTTTTTT
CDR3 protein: CSASKQGDGELFF

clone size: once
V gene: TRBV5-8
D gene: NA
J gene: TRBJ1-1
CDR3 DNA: TGTGCCAGCAGCTTTCAGGGGTTGAACACTGAAGCTTTCTTT
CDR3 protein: CASSFQGLNTEAFF